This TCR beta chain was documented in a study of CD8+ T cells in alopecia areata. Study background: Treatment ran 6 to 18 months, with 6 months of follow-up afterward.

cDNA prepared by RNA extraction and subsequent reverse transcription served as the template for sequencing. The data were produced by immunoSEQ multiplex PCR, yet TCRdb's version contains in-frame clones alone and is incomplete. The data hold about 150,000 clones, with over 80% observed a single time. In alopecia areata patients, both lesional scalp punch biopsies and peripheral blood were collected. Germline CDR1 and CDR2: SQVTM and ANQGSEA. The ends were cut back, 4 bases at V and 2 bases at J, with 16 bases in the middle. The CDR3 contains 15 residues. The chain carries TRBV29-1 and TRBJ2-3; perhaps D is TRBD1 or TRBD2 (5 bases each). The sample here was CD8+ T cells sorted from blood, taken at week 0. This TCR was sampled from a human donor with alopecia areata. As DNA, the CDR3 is TGCAGCGTTGTTTTGGTCCTCGGGGCCACAGATACGCAGTATTTT. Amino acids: CSVVLVLGATDTQYF.